The rows below give T cell receptor beta chains drawn from one sample of a study of T-cell memory formation after mild COVID-19. TCRdb ran MiXCR on the 5' RACE reads and lists one entry per CDR3 protein. Seen here are roughly 560,000 distinct CDR3 sequences, about a fifth observed once, and the top ten hold under 15%. Sequencing was done on a sample of PBMCs or a T cell subset sorted from them (not recorded which). The origin of the receptors is an adult woman who had mild COVID-19 (a few samples of this study predate the infection). Cell type and time point are not known. Both conserved end residues are part of each CDR3. A D gene is named only where the DNA matches it firmly. Rows give clone size only sometimes, using once, few, many, or a class for an expanded clone.

TRBV3-1	TRBJ2-5	few	NA	15	CASSQPGTVQETQYF	TGTGCCAGCAGCCAACCCGGGACGGTGCAAGAGACCCAGTACTTC
TRBV6-5	TRBJ2-1	NA	NA	15	CASSLTGDPSNEQFF	TGTGCCAGCAGTCTCACCGGGGATCCATCTAATGAGCAGTTCTTC
TRBV24-1	TRBJ1-2	NA	TRBD1	16	CATSGPPGQGNYGYTF	TGTGCCACCAGTGGCCCCCCGGGACAGGGCAACTATGGCTACACCTTC
TRBV30	TRBJ2-5	NA	TRBD1	15	CAWIRTTGSQETQYF	TGTGCCTGGATCAGGACGACAGGGAGCCAAGAGACCCAGTACTTC
TRBV12-3/TRBV12-4	TRBJ2-7	few	TRBD2	12	CASRAGFYEQYF	TGTGCCAGCAGAGCGGGATTCTACGAGCAGTACTTC
TRBV30	TRBJ2-1	NA	NA	14	CAWSGSGVWDEQFF	TGTGCCTGGAGTGGGTCAGGGGTATGGGATGAGCAGTTCTTC
TRBV24-1	TRBJ2-1	few	TRBD2	17	CATSDHILAESSNEQFF	TGTGCCACCAGTGATCATATACTAGCGGAGAGTTCCAATGAGCAGTTCTTC
TRBV6-5	TRBJ1-3	NA	NA	19	CASRPSPYGTLSSGNTIYF	TGTGCCAGCAGACCCTCCCCGTATGGGACACTGTCCTCTGGAAACACCATATATTTT
TRBV18	TRBJ1-4	NA	NA	14	CASSPARGNEKLFF	TGTGCCAGCTCACCAGCAAGGGGTAATGAAAAACTGTTTTTT
TRBV5-1	TRBJ2-5	few	TRBD2	16	CASSLAGLALPETQYF	TGCGCCAGCAGCTTGGCCGGACTAGCTTTGCCCGAGACCCAGTACTTC
TRBV5-5	TRBJ2-7	NA	TRBD1	16	CASSLMARDRSYEQYF	TGTGCCAGCAGCTTGATGGCTCGGGACAGGTCCTACGAGCAGTACTTC
TRBV18	TRBJ2-1	NA	NA	14	CASSPSIDNNEQFF	TGTGCCAGCTCACCGTCAATTGACAACAATGAGCAGTTCTTC
TRBV12-3/TRBV12-4	TRBJ2-7	few	TRBD1	14	CASRGTGGRYEQYF	TGTGCCAGCAGGGGGACAGGGGGTAGATACGAGCAGTACTTC
TRBV10-2	TRBJ2-3	few	NA	16	CASSEIWGLVTDTQYF	TGCGCCAGCAGTGAGATTTGGGGACTGGTCACAGATACGCAGTATTTT
TRBV15	TRBJ2-2	NA	TRBD1	17	CATSRDRTGGITGELFF	TGTGCCACCAGCAGAGACCGCACAGGGGGCATCACCGGGGAGCTGTTTTTT
TRBV7-9	TRBJ1-1	NA	NA	15	CASSLRVQPYTEAFF	TGTGCCAGCAGCTTAAGGGTCCAGCCTTACACTGAAGCTTTCTTT
TRBV2	TRBJ2-3	many	NA	15	CASRRGGTGPDTQYF	TGTGCCAGCAGACGTGGCGGGACCGGGCCAGATACGCAGTATTTT
TRBV20-1	TRBJ1-1	NA	NA	12	CSARDNREGAFF	TGCAGTGCTAGAGATAACAGGGAAGGAGCTTTCTTT
TRBV28	TRBJ2-1	NA	TRBD2	14	CASRRGASYNEQFF	TGTGCCAGCAGGCGGGGGGCTTCCTACAATGAGCAGTTCTTC
TRBV4-3	TRBJ2-4	NA	TRBD1	16	CASSRDRDRDVGIQYF	TGCGCCAGCAGCCGGGACCGGGACAGGGACGTGGGCATTCAGTACTTC
TRBV7-9	TRBJ2-1	many	TRBD1	14	CASSPGQGYNEQFF	TGTGCCAGCAGCCCCGGACAGGGTTACAATGAGCAGTTCTTC
TRBV24-1	TRBJ1-2	NA	NA	12	CATSAENYGYTF	TGTGCCACCAGTGCAGAAAACTATGGCTACACCTTC
TRBV12-3/TRBV12-4	TRBJ2-1	NA	TRBD2	15	CASSSRSSGKDRQFF	TGTGCCAGCAGTTCACGGTCTAGCGGGAAAGACAGGCAGTTCTTC
TRBV20-1	TRBJ1-1	NA	NA	15	CSARDVGALNTEAFF	TGCAGTGCTAGAGATGTCGGGGCTCTGAACACTGAAGCTTTCTTT
TRBV5-5	TRBJ2-3	NA	NA	18	CASSLGSIGGASTDTQYF	TGTGCCAGCAGCTTAGGTTCTATTGGCGGGGCGAGCACAGATACGCAGTATTTT
TRBV6-5	TRBJ1-5	NA	TRBD1	15	CASKRGTDRYQPQHF	TGTGCCAGCAAAAGGGGGACAGACCGCTATCAGCCCCAGCATTTT
TRBV6-5	TRBJ2-1	few	TRBD1	13	CASRTGSGNEQFF	TGTGCCAGCAGGACAGGGTCGGGGAATGAGCAGTTCTTC
TRBV3-1	TRBJ2-5	NA	NA	16	CASSQTLTGPEETQYF	TGTGCCAGCAGCCAAACCCTCACGGGGCCAGAAGAGACCCAGTACTTC
TRBV19	TRBJ2-1	few	TRBD2	16	CASSRGLAGAIDEQFF	TGTGCCAGTAGTAGAGGACTAGCGGGAGCTATCGATGAGCAGTTCTTC
TRBV9	TRBJ2-2	few	NA	15	CASSALGPGTGELFF	TGTGCCAGCAGCGCCCTAGGGCCAGGCACCGGGGAGCTGTTTTTT
TRBV4-3	TRBJ2-7	NA	TRBD2	17	CASSKGLADPRSYEQYF	TGCGCCAGCAGCAAGGGACTAGCGGACCCACGATCCTACGAGCAGTACTTC
TRBV29-1	TRBJ1-3	many	NA	15	CSVGVGASSGNTIYF	TGCAGCGTCGGGGTCGGAGCGAGCTCTGGAAACACCATATATTTT
TRBV7-9	TRBJ2-2	NA	NA	17	CASSPLVAGQNTGELFF	TGTGCCAGCAGCCCCCTAGTTGCGGGACAGAACACCGGGGAGCTGTTTTTT
TRBV5-6	TRBJ2-2	NA	TRBD1	14	CASSWGQAVGELFF	TGTGCCAGCAGCTGGGGACAGGCGGTCGGGGAGCTGTTTTTT
TRBV15	TRBJ2-1	NA	NA	14	CATSRDPVDNEQFF	TGTGCCACCAGCAGAGATCCGGTCGACAATGAGCAGTTCTTC
TRBV5-1	TRBJ2-1	NA	NA	15	CASSFLSGASNEQFF	TGCGCCAGCAGCTTTTTATCAGGGGCGTCCAATGAGCAGTTCTTC
TRBV27	TRBJ2-5	few	NA	13	CASRGAGHRSQYF	TGTGCCAGCAGGGGAGCGGGCCACCGGTCCCAGTACTTC
TRBV7-2	TRBJ2-7	few	NA	12	CASSLSGIEQYF	TGTGCCAGCAGCTTATCAGGGATCGAGCAGTACTTC
TRBV2	TRBJ2-1	NA	TRBD1	16	CASSETGGGSYNEQFF	TGTGCCAGCAGTGAAACAGGGGGAGGCTCCTACAATGAGCAGTTCTTC
TRBV29-1	TRBJ2-1	NA	TRBD2	13	CSVKGLAGNEQFF	TGCAGCGTTAAGGGACTAGCGGGAAATGAGCAGTTCTTC
TRBV5-1	TRBJ1-1	NA	NA	10	CAVGETEAFF	TGCGCGGTAGGTGAAACTGAAGCTTTCTTT
TRBV3-1	TRBJ1-6	NA	NA	12	CASSQVGKLLHF	TGTGCCAGCAGCCAAGTCGGGAAGCTCCTCCACTTT
TRBV29-1	TRBJ2-5	few	NA	18	CSVEAGPVRTWGKETQYF	TGCAGCGTTGAAGCCGGGCCGGTGAGAACTTGGGGGAAAGAGACCCAGTACTTC
TRBV12-3/TRBV12-4	TRBJ1-6	many	NA	14	CASSFGRGNSPLHF	TGTGCCAGCAGTTTTGGTAGGGGAAATTCACCCCTCCACTTT
TRBV20-1	TRBJ2-7	few	NA	15	CSATPTDSFSYEQYF	TGCAGTGCTACTCCGACAGATTCTTTCTCCTACGAGCAGTACTTC
TRBV5-6	TRBJ2-7	NA	NA	13	CASSLDDSYEQYF	TGTGCCAGCAGCTTGGACGACAGCTACGAGCAGTACTTC